These T cell receptor beta chains were read from a single sample in a study of read filtering for tumor transcriptome and immune sequencing. MiXCR, run by TCRdb on the reads, gives a single entry per CDR3 protein. The profile shows over 45,000 distinct CDR3 sequences, about an eighth of them singletons. Material for sequencing was a population of CD138-negative cells sorted from bone marrow. These receptors were collected from a donor aged 40 or over with multiple myeloma. The CDR3 runs from the conserved cysteine through the conserved F or W. The D gene is left open where the match is weak. Only some rows state a clone size, as once, few, many or a class for expanded clones.

v_call: TRBV4-2; clone_size: NA; d_call: NA; j_call: TRBJ1-3; cdr3_aa: CASSLGGGSGNTIYF; cdr3_nt: TGTGCCAGCAGCCTCGGGGGGGGCTCTGGAAACACCATATATTTT
v_call: TRBV20-1; clone_size: many; d_call: NA; j_call: TRBJ2-1; cdr3_aa: CSARDRGQHNEQFF; cdr3_nt: TGCAGTGCTAGAGATCGTGGACAGCACAATGAGCAGTTCTTC
v_call: TRBV20-1; clone_size: many; d_call: NA; j_call: TRBJ2-7; cdr3_aa: CSARYRLTRSFDEQYF; cdr3_nt: TGCAGTGCTAGATATCGTCTCACTAGGTCTTTCGACGAGCAGTACTTC
v_call: TRBV9; clone_size: few; d_call: NA; j_call: TRBJ2-1; cdr3_aa: CASSEGGGLVGYNEQFF; cdr3_nt: TGTGCCAGTAGTGAGGGAGGGGGACTGGTAGGCTACAATGAGCAGTTCTTC
v_call: TRBV20-1; clone_size: many; d_call: NA; j_call: TRBJ2-3; cdr3_aa: CSARDGQVADTQYF; cdr3_nt: TGCAGTGCTAGAGATGGGCAGGTAGCAGATACGCAGTATTTT
v_call: TRBV20-1; clone_size: many; d_call: TRBD2; j_call: TRBJ2-3; cdr3_aa: CSAREGLAFDTQYF; cdr3_nt: TGCAGTGCTAGAGAGGGACTAGCGTTCGATACGCAGTATTTT
v_call: TRBV29-1; clone_size: NA; d_call: NA; j_call: TRBJ1-5; cdr3_aa: CSVCLGENQPQHF; cdr3_nt: TGCAGCGTTTGTTTAGGGGAGAATCAGCCCCAGCATTTT
v_call: TRBV2; clone_size: many; d_call: TRBD2; j_call: TRBJ2-1; cdr3_aa: CASRTSGRPYNEQFF; cdr3_nt: TGTGCCAGCAGAACTAGCGGGAGACCTTACAATGAGCAGTTCTTC
v_call: TRBV7-9; clone_size: few; d_call: TRBD1; j_call: TRBJ2-2; cdr3_aa: CASSSFDRGNTGELFF; cdr3_nt: TGTGCCAGCAGCTCGTTCGACAGGGGGAACACCGGGGAGCTGTTTTTT
v_call: TRBV20-1; clone_size: many; d_call: NA; j_call: TRBJ1-5; cdr3_aa: CSAGGGNQPQHF; cdr3_nt: TGCAGTGCAGGGGGGGGCAATCAGCCCCAGCATTTT
v_call: TRBV19; clone_size: many; d_call: NA; j_call: TRBJ1-5; cdr3_aa: CASSATGVQPQHF; cdr3_nt: TGTGCCAGTAGCGCGACAGGCGTACAGCCCCAGCATTTT
v_call: TRBV5-1; clone_size: NA; d_call: NA; j_call: TRBJ2-7; cdr3_aa: CASSLASSASYEQYF; cdr3_nt: TGCGCCAGCAGCTTGGCGTCTAGCGCTTCCTACGAGCAGTACTTC
v_call: TRBV6-6; clone_size: many; d_call: NA; j_call: TRBJ1-1; cdr3_aa: CASSYSKGQNTEAFF; cdr3_nt: TGTGCCAGCAGTTACTCGAAGGGACAGAACACTGAAGCTTTCTTT
v_call: TRBV20-1; clone_size: many; d_call: TRBD2; j_call: TRBJ2-5; cdr3_aa: CSARDVGLVRFETQYF; cdr3_nt: TGCAGTGCTAGAGATGTAGGACTAGTACGTTTTGAGACCCAGTACTTC
v_call: TRBV7-9; clone_size: many; d_call: NA; j_call: TRBJ2-3; cdr3_aa: CASSPPAVTDTQYF; cdr3_nt: TGTGCCAGCAGCCCCCCAGCGGTCACAGATACGCAGTATTTT
v_call: TRBV20-1; clone_size: many; d_call: NA; j_call: TRBJ2-2; cdr3_aa: CSARSSGNTGELFF; cdr3_nt: TGCAGTGCTAGGAGTAGCGGCAACACCGGGGAGCTGTTTTTT
v_call: TRBV9; clone_size: many; d_call: TRBD2; j_call: TRBJ2-1; cdr3_aa: CASSVGGRYSYNEQFF; cdr3_nt: TGTGCCAGCAGCGTAGGCGGGAGGTACTCCTACAATGAGCAGTTCTTC
v_call: TRBV19; clone_size: many; d_call: TRBD2; j_call: TRBJ2-1; cdr3_aa: CASSIDVLAGEQFF; cdr3_nt: TGTGCCAGTAGTATAGATGTACTAGCGGGAGAGCAGTTCTTC
v_call: TRBV12-3/TRBV12-4; clone_size: many; d_call: TRBD1; j_call: TRBJ1-1; cdr3_aa: CASSSPIGQGGTEAFF; cdr3_nt: TGTGCCAGCAGTTCCCCAATAGGACAGGGAGGCACTGAAGCTTTCTTT
v_call: TRBV5-1; clone_size: many; d_call: TRBD2; j_call: TRBJ2-3; cdr3_aa: CASSQGLNTDTQYF; cdr3_nt: TGCGCCAGCAGCCAGGGACTAAACACAGATACGCAGTATTTT
v_call: TRBV7-2; clone_size: NA; d_call: NA; j_call: TRBJ2-1; cdr3_aa: CASSQRVAYNEQFF; cdr3_nt: TGTGCCAGCAGCCAGCGGGTTGCCTACAATGAGCAGTTCTTC
v_call: TRBV7-9; clone_size: many; d_call: NA; j_call: TRBJ1-2; cdr3_aa: CASSLREIYGYTF; cdr3_nt: TGTGCCAGCAGCCTGAGGGAGATTTATGGCTACACCTTC
v_call: TRBV30; clone_size: many; d_call: NA; j_call: TRBJ2-3; cdr3_aa: CACSGQIRDTQYF; cdr3_nt: TGTGCCTGCTCGGGTCAAATAAGAGATACGCAGTATTTT
v_call: TRBV12-3/TRBV12-4; clone_size: many; d_call: NA; j_call: TRBJ1-1; cdr3_aa: CASSPTDQGNTEAFF; cdr3_nt: TGTGCCAGCAGTCCGACTGATCAGGGGAACACTGAAGCTTTCTTT
v_call: TRBV5-1; clone_size: many; d_call: NA; j_call: TRBJ1-1; cdr3_aa: CASSEKPTRNTEAFF; cdr3_nt: TGCGCCAGCAGCGAAAAGCCGACAAGGAACACTGAAGCTTTCTTT
v_call: TRBV7-2; clone_size: many; d_call: TRBD1; j_call: TRBJ1-2; cdr3_aa: CASSSPRTGGAVPDF; cdr3_nt: TGTGCCAGCAGCTCACCCCGGACAGGGGGCGCCGTTCCTGACTTC
v_call: TRBV12-3/TRBV12-4; clone_size: many; d_call: TRBD2; j_call: TRBJ2-6; cdr3_aa: CASSLSPGLAGAGANVLTF; cdr3_nt: TGTGCCAGCAGTTTATCCCCCGGACTAGCGGGAGCTGGGGCCAACGTCCTGACTTTC
v_call: TRBV27; clone_size: many; d_call: TRBD1; j_call: TRBJ1-5; cdr3_aa: CASSPGQGLQPQHF; cdr3_nt: TGTGCCAGCAGTCCGGGACAGGGCCTTCAGCCCCAGCATTTT
v_call: TRBV29-1; clone_size: NA; d_call: NA; j_call: TRBJ2-1; cdr3_aa: CSVVQSTNEQFF; cdr3_nt: TGCAGCGTTGTACAGAGTACTAACGAGCAGTTCTTC
v_call: TRBV2; clone_size: many; d_call: NA; j_call: TRBJ2-5; cdr3_aa: CASRAPGLPRGETQYF; cdr3_nt: TGTGCCAGCAGAGCTCCGGGACTCCCTAGGGGGGAGACCCAGTACTTC
v_call: TRBV20-1; clone_size: many; d_call: NA; j_call: TRBJ2-5; cdr3_aa: CSASTSRETQYF; cdr3_nt: TGCAGTGCTAGTACGTCACGGGAGACCCAGTACTTC
v_call: TRBV20-1; clone_size: many; d_call: NA; j_call: TRBJ1-5; cdr3_aa: CSARSSNQPQHF; cdr3_nt: TGCAGTGCTAGATCCAGCAATCAGCCCCAGCATTTT
v_call: TRBV6-5; clone_size: many; d_call: NA; j_call: TRBJ2-1; cdr3_aa: CASSYSWLAGNEQFF; cdr3_nt: TGTGCCAGCAGTTACTCGTGGCTAGCTGGCAATGAGCAGTTCTTC
v_call: TRBV12-3/TRBV12-4; clone_size: many; d_call: NA; j_call: TRBJ2-5; cdr3_aa: CASSLLGQETQYF; cdr3_nt: TGTGCCAGCAGTTTACTAGGACAAGAGACCCAGTACTTC
v_call: TRBV6-1; clone_size: many; d_call: NA; j_call: TRBJ1-1; cdr3_aa: CASSEPGEWTEAFF; cdr3_nt: TGTGCCAGCAGTGAACCGGGGGAATGGACTGAAGCTTTCTTT
v_call: TRBV7-6; clone_size: hyperexpanded; d_call: TRBD2; j_call: TRBJ2-1; cdr3_aa: CASSFLKLAGGYEFF; cdr3_nt: TGTGCCAGCAGCTTCTTGAAGCTAGCGGGAGGCTACGAGTTCTTC
v_call: TRBV7-9; clone_size: many; d_call: TRBD2; j_call: TRBJ2-3; cdr3_aa: CASSSIAGWADTQYF; cdr3_nt: TGTGCCAGCAGCTCTATAGCGGGATGGGCAGATACGCAGTATTTT
v_call: TRBV6-2/TRBV6-3; clone_size: many; d_call: NA; j_call: TRBJ1-1; cdr3_aa: CASSYWADMNTEAFF; cdr3_nt: TGTGCCAGCAGTTATTGGGCAGACATGAACACTGAAGCTTTCTTT
v_call: TRBV7-2; clone_size: many; d_call: TRBD2; j_call: TRBJ2-7; cdr3_aa: CASSLSLLAGVVEQYF; cdr3_nt: TGTGCCAGCAGCTTAAGCTTACTAGCGGGAGTAGTCGAGCAGTACTTC
v_call: TRBV20-1; clone_size: many; d_call: TRBD2; j_call: TRBJ2-7; cdr3_aa: CSANTGTSANFYEQYF; cdr3_nt: TGCAGTGCCAACACAGGGACTAGCGCAAATTTCTACGAGCAGTACTTC
v_call: TRBV24-1; clone_size: many; d_call: NA; j_call: TRBJ2-3; cdr3_aa: CATSDVSALDTDTQYF; cdr3_nt: TGTGCCACCAGTGATGTATCTGCGCTAGACACAGATACGCAGTATTTT
v_call: TRBV7-2; clone_size: many; d_call: TRBD2; j_call: TRBJ2-5; cdr3_aa: CASSTGLAGPPQETQYF; cdr3_nt: TGTGCCAGCAGCACGGGACTAGCGGGGCCCCCGCAAGAGACCCAGTACTTC
v_call: TRBV20-1; clone_size: many; d_call: TRBD1; j_call: TRBJ1-5; cdr3_aa: CSARTQRGQSNQPQHF; cdr3_nt: TGCAGTGCTAGGACCCAAAGGGGACAGAGCAATCAGCCCCAGCATTTT